The next 15 T cell receptor beta chains were all read from a single sample in a study of blood T cell repertoires in COVID-19. Sequencing was performed with immunoSEQ multiplex PCR; in TCRdb, only in-frame clones are kept and a portion is missing. This repertoire shows around 200,000 clones, 80% to 90% found once; its top ten account for 3% to 4%. The sample taken for sequencing was peripheral blood. These receptors originate from a man between 18 and 29 years old with active or convalescent COVID-19.

J is TRBJ2-1 and V is TRBV7-9, with 12 nucleotides matching TRBD1. Germline CDR1 is SEHNR and CDR2 is FQNEAQ (reference sequence). Trimming removed 5 bases from V and 7 bases from J; junction bases left unmatched: 9. This CDR3 has 16 amino acids. The CDR3 nucleotides read TGTGCCAGCAGCCCTTGGAGGGACAGGGGGCGGAATGAGCAGTTCTTC. It yields the protein CASSPWRDRGRNEQFF.

This chain uses TRBV24-1 with TRBJ2-1; 10 bases map to TRBD1. After removal of 0 bases from V and 2 bases from J, the junction contained 9 bases not matched to a gene. CDR3 length equals 19 residues. Germline CDR1 reads KGHDR; CDR2 reads SFDVKD. CDR3 region: CATSDLKGQGRGAYNEQFF. DNA for the CDR3: TGTGCCACCAGTGATTTGAAGGGACAGGGGAGGGGAGCCTACAATGAGCAGTTCTTC.

This sequence joins TRBV9 and TRBJ2-1, with 13 bases fitting TRBD2. The CDR3 has 16 residues. Germline trimming cut 3 bases from V and 11 bases from J; bases unmatched to any gene: 11. Germline V CDR1 and CDR2: SGDLS, YYNGEE. Here the CDR3 reads CASSGSLGLAGIKQFF. The CDR3 DNA reads as TGTGCCAGCAGCGGTTCCCTGGGACTAGCGGGAATAAAGCAGTTCTTC. Drawing the rest from reference TRBV9 and TRBJ2-1, the complete variable domain is DSGVTQTPKHLITATGQRVTLRCSPRSGDLSVYWYQQSLDQGLQFLIQYYNGEERAKGNILERFSAQQFPDLHSELNLSSLELGDSALYFCASSGSLGLAGIKQFFGPGTRLTVL.

The gene calls are TRBV28 and TRBJ2-5; 7 positions agree with TRBD2. Germline CDR1 and CDR2: MDHEN and SYDVKM. CDR3 length: 11 amino acids. The CDR3 nucleotides read TGTGCTTGGGGCGGGGGTCAGACCCAGTACTTC. Its protein product is CAWGGGQTQYF.

This rearrangement joins TRBV19 to TRBJ2-7, with 8 bases that match TRBD1. Germline CDR1 reads LNHDA; CDR2 reads SQIVND (reference sequence). The J segment lost 4 bases and the V segment lost 5 bases, leaving 13 bases of the junction unmatched. CDR3 length equals 16 residues. This CDR3 is CASSCPADRGAYEQYV. CDR3 nucleotide sequence: TGTGCCAGTAGTTGTCCCGCAGACAGGGGTGCGTACGAGCAGTACGTC.

The J gene is TRBJ1-1, the V gene TRBV27; TRBD1 agrees at 10 bases. CDR1 and CDR2 from the germline V gene are MNHEY and SMNVEV (reference sequence). The CDR3 is 19 residues long. J gave up 5 bases and V 2 bases, and 17 bases lay outside the gene matches. The CDR3 DNA follows: TGTGCCAGCAGTTTAACGGGTAGCATCAGGACAGGGGGTTGGACTGAAGCTTTCTTT. Its protein product is CASSLTGSIRTGGWTEAFF.

The chain uses TRBV6-5 and TRBJ1-1; 7 nucleotides agree with TRBD1. The CDR3 length is 15 residues. V lost 6 bases and J lost 1; bases outside the gene matches: 8. Germline V lookup: CDR1 MNHEY, CDR2 SVGAGI. The DNA for the CDR3 is TGTGCCAGCAGGACTCTCGACAGGGAGAACACTGAAGCTTTCTTT. Amino acid sequence: CASRTLDRENTEAFF.

This chain connects TRBV5-1 to TRBJ1-1; maybe TRBD1 (6 bases). In germline, CDR1 is SGHRS, CDR2 YFSETQ. There are 15 residues in the CDR3. V lost 0 bases, J lost 4 bases, and 13 bases lay in between. The CDR3 loop is CASSLEGGGATEAFF. In DNA, the CDR3 is TGCGCCAGCAGCTTGGAGGGCGGGGGCGCCACTGAAGCTTTCTTT.

The chain couples TRBV18 to TRBJ2-7; D is perhaps TRBD1 (6 bases). Germline V gene sequence: CDR1 KGHSH, CDR2 LQKENI. Trimming took 3 bases from V and 0 from J, leaving 9 bases between them. CDR3 length equals 14 residues. As DNA, the CDR3 is TGTGCCAGCTCACCTCAAGGGGGCTCCTACGAGCAGTACGTC. This sequence encodes CASSPQGGSYEQYV.

V usage is TRBV11-2 and J usage is TRBJ1-2; no definite D call. The germline gives CDR1 SGHAT, CDR2 FQNNGV. This CDR3 comprises 16 residues. The ends were cut back, 5 bases at V and 4 bases at J, with 20 bases in the middle. CDR3 nucleotide sequence: TGTGCCAGCAGCATTCCTAGAGGGTCGGCCATCTATGGCTACACCTTC. Protein sequence: CASSIPRGSAIYGYTF.

This clone was detected only once. The V call is TRBV6-5, the J call TRBJ2-2; D is possibly TRBD2 (6 bases). Germline CDR1 is MNHEY and CDR2 is SVGAGI. CDR3 size: 15 residues. Trimming cost V 10 bases and J 6 bases, with 21 bases left between them. The CDR3 DNA follows: TGTGCCACTAGCGCGGAAAATATGTTTCCCGGGGAGCTGTTTTTT. This gives the protein CATSAENMFPGELFF.

This chain's CDR3 is CASSLDARGIGEQFF. CDR3 sequence (DNA): TGTGCCAGCAGCTTAGACGCCAGGGGAATTGGGGAGCAGTTCTTC. V and J are TRBV13 and TRBJ2-1; maybe TRBD1 (6 bases). V was shortened by 1 base and J by 10 bases, with 17 bases between the two germline ends. In germline, CDR1 is PRHDT, CDR2 FYEKMQ (reference sequence). The CDR3 sequence is 15 residues long.

The chain uses TRBV11-2 and TRBJ2-7; D may be TRBD1 (5 bases). Trimming removed 3 bases from V and 7 bases from J, with 10 bases in between. The germline CDR1 and CDR2 sequences are SGHAT and FQNNGV. The CDR3 runs to 12 residues. The CDR3 is CASSFGALEQYF. The CDR3 DNA reads TGTGCCAGCAGCTTTGGGGCCCTGGAGCAGTACTTC.

The chain has TRBV5-6 and TRBJ1-5; a possible D gene is TRBD1 (6 bases). CDR3 length: 14 amino acids. Germline values: CDR1 SGHDT, CDR2 YYEEEE. Trimming left V 4 bases short and J 5 bases short, with 13 bases between. The CDR3 loop is CASSLQGMYQPQHF. CDR3 bases: TGTGCCAGCAGCCTACAGGGAATGTATCAGCCCCAGCATTTT.

The chain employs TRBV21-1 and TRBJ1-5; the DNA was not compared with TRBD1, the D call given in the table. TRBV21-1 is a pseudogene. This CDR3 comprises 14 residues. CDR3 amino acids: CAISAWTVNQPQHF. CDR3 DNA sequence: TGTGCCATCTCTGCGTGGACAGTTAATCAGCCCCAGCATTTT.